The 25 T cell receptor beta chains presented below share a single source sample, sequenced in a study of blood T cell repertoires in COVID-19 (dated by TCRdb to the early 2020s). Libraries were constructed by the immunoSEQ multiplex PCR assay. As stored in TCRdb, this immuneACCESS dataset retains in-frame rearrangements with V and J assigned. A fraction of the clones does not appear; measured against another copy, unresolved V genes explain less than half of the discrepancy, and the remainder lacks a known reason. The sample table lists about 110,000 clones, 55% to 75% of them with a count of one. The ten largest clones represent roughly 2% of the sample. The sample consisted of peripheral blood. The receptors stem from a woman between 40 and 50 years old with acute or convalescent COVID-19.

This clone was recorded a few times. For the CDR3, the DNA is TGTGCCAGCAGCTTAAGGGCCCCCCAAGCGGGGGGGCGGGGGGAGCTGTTTTTT. Its protein product is CASSLRAPQAGGRGELFF. The chain uses TRBV7-3 and TRBJ2-2, with 10 bases matching TRBD2. Per germline, CDR1 SGHTA and CDR2 FQGTGA. The CDR3 is 18 residues long. J lost 8 bases, V lost 1 base, and 13 bases had no gene match.

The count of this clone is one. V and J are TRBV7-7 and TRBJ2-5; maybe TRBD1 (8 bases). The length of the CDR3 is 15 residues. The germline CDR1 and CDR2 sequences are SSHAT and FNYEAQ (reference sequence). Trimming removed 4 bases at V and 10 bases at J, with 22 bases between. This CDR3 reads CASSYGQGGFQDQYF. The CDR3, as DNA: TGTGCCAGCAGCTACGGACAGGGAGGGTTTCAGGACCAGTACTTC.

The CDR3 spells CAISANRGNQPQHF. In DNA, the CDR3 is TGTGCCATCAGTGCAAACAGGGGGAATCAGCCCCAGCATTTT. The chain combines TRBV10-3 with TRBJ1-5; TRBD1 matches at 8 bases. This CDR3 has 14 residues. Germline CDR1 and CDR2: ENHRY and SYGVKD. J gave up 4 bases and V 4 bases, and 3 bases lay outside the gene matches.

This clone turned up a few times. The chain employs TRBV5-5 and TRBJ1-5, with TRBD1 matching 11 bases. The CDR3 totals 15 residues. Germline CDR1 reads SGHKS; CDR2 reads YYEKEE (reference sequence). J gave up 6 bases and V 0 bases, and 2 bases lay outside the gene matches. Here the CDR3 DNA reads TGTGCCAGCAGCTTGGGGACAGGGGGCAGTCAGCCCCAGCATTTT. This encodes CASSLGTGGSQPQHF.

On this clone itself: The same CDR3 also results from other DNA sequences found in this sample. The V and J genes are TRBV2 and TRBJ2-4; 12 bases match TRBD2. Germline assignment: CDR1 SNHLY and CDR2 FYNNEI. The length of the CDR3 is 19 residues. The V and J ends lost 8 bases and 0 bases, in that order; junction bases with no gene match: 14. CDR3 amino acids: CASGGATSGGPLAKNIQYF. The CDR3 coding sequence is TGTGCCAGCGGGGGGGCGACTAGCGGGGGCCCGCTAGCCAAAAACATTCAGTACTTC. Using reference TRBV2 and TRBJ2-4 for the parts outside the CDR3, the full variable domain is EPEVTQTPSHQVTQMGQEVILRCVPISNHLYFYWYRQILGQKVEFLVSFYNNEISEKSEIFDDQFSVERPDGSNFTLKIRSTKLEDSAMYFCASGGATSGGPLAKNIQYFGAGTRLSVL.

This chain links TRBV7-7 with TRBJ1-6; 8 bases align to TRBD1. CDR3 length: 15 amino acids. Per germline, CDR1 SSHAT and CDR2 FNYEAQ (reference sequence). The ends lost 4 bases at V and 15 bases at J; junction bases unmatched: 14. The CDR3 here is CASSSGTGQELILHF. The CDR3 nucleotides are TGTGCCAGCAGCTCAGGGACAGGACAGGAGTTGATCCTCCACTTT.

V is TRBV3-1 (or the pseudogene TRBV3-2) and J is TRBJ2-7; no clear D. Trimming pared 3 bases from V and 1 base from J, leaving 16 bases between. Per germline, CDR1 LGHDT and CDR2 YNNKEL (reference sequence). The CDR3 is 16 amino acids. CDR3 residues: CASSHTSRSGSYEQYF. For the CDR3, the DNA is TGTGCCAGCAGCCACACCAGCCGGAGTGGTTCCTACGAGCAGTACTTC.

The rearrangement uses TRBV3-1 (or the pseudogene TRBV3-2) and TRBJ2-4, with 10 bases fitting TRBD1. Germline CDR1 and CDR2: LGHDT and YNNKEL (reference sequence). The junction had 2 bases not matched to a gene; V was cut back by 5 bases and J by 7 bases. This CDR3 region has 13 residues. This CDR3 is CASSRTGGNIQYF. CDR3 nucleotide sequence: TGTGCCAGCAGCAGGACAGGGGGTAACATTCAGTACTTC.

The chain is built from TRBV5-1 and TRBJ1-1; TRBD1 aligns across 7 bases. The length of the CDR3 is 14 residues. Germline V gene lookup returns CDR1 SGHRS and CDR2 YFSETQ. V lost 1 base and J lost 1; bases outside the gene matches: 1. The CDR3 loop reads CASSLQGGNTEAFF. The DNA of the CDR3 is TGCGCCAGCAGCTTGCAGGGGGGGAACACTGAAGCTTTCTTT.

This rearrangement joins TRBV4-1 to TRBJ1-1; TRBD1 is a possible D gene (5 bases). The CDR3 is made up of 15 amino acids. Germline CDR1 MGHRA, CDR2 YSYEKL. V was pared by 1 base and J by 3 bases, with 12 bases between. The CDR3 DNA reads TGCGCCAGCAGCCAAGGGATAAGCAGGGACACTGAAGCTTTCTTT. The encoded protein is CASSQGISRDTEAFF.

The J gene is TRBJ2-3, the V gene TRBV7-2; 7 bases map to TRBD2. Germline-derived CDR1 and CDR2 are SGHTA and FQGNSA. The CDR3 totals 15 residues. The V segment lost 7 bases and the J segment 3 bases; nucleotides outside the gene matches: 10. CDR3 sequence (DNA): TGTGCCAGCATTAAGTTTGCGGGGGTTACAGATACGCAGTATTTT. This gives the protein CASIKFAGVTDTQYF.

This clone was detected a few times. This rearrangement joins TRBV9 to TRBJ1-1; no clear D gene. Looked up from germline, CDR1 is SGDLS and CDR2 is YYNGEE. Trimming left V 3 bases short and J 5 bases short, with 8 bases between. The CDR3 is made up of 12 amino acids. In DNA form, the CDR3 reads TGTGCCAGCAGCGACCTGAGGACTGAAGCTTTCTTT. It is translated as CASSDLRTEAFF.

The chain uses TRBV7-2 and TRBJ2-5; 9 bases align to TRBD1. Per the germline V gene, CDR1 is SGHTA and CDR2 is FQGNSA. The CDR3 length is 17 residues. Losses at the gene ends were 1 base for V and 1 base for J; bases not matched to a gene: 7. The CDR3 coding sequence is TGTGCCAGCAGCTTAGTGGGACAGGGTTTTCGCCAAGAGACCCAGTACTTC. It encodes CASSLVGQGFRQETQYF.

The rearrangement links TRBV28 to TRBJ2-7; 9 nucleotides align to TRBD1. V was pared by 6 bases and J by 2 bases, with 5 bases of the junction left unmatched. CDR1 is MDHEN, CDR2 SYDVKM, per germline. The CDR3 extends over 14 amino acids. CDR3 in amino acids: CASRPRDRAYEQYF. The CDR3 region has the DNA TGTGCCAGCAGACCTCGGGACAGGGCCTACGAGCAGTACTTC. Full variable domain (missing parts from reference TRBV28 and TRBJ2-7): DVKVTQSSRYLVKRTGEKVFLECVQDMDHENMFWYRQDPGLGLRLIYFSYDVKMKEKGDIPEGYSVSREKKERFSLILESASTNQTSMYLCASRPRDRAYEQYFGPGTRLTVT.

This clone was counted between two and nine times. CDR3 region: CAAGVYSNQPQHF. CDR3 sequence (DNA): TGCGCCGCAGGGGTCTATAGCAATCAGCCCCAGCATTTT. The rearrangement links TRBV5-1 to TRBJ1-5; possible D gene TRBD1, 6 bases. Trimming removed 10 bases from V and 0 bases from J, with 11 bases in between. CDR1 is SGHRS, CDR2 YFSETQ, per germline. CDR3 length: 13 residues. The full variable domain, its missing parts supplied by reference TRBV5-1 and TRBJ1-5, is KAGVTQTPRYLIKTRGQQVTLSCSPISGHRSVSWYQQTPGQGLQFLFEYFSETQRNKGNFPGRFSGRQFSNSRSEMNVSTLELGDSALYLCAAGVYSNQPQHFGDGTRLSIL.

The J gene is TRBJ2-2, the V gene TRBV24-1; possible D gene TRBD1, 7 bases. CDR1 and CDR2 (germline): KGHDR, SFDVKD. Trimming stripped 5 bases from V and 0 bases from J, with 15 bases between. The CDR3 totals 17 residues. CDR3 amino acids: CATSGGAGGANTGELFF. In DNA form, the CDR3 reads TGTGCCACCAGTGGGGGGGCAGGGGGAGCGAACACCGGGGAGCTGTTTTTT.

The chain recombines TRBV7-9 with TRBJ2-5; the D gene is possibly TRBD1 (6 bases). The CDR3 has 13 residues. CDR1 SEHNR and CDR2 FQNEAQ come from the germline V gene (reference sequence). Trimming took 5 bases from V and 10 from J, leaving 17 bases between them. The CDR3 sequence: CASSPPDRPDQYF. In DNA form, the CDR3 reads TGTGCCAGCAGCCCCCCGGACAGACCTGACCAGTACTTC. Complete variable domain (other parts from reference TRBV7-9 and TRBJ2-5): DTGVSQNPRHKITKRGQNVTFRCDPISEHNRLYWYRQTLGQGPEFLTYFQNEAQLEKSRLLSDRFSAERPKGSFSTLEIQRTEQGDSAMYLCASSPPDRPDQYFGPGTRLLVL.

CDR3 DNA: TGTGCCAGCAGTGAGGGCTCCGGGGGTTCCTACAATGAGCAGTTCTTC. It yields the protein CASSEGSGGSYNEQFF. This rearrangement joins TRBV2 to TRBJ2-1; tentative D call: TRBD2 (6 bases). Germline V lookup: CDR1 SNHLY, CDR2 FYNNEI. Trimming shortened V by 3 bases and J by 1 base, and 13 bases separated the two germline ends. The CDR3 length is 16 residues.

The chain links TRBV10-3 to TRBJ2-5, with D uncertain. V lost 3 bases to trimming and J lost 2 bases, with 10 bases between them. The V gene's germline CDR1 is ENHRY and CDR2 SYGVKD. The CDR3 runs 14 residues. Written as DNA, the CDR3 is TGTGCCATCAGTGACGGAGCCTTTCAAGAGACCCAGTACTTC. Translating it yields CAISDGAFQETQYF.

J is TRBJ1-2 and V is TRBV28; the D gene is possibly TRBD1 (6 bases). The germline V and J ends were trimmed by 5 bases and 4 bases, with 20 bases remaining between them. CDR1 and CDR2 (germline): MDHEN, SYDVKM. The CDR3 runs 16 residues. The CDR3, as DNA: TGTGCCAGCAGTAAACTGGGGCAGGGGAACCGCTATGGCTACACCTTC. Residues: CASSKLGQGNRYGYTF.

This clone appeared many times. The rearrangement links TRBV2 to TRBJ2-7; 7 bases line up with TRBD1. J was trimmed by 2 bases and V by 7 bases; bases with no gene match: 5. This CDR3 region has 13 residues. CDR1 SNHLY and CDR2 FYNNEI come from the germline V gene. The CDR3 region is CASTIDRAYEQYF. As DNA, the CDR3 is TGTGCCAGCACCATCGACAGGGCCTACGAGCAGTACTTC.

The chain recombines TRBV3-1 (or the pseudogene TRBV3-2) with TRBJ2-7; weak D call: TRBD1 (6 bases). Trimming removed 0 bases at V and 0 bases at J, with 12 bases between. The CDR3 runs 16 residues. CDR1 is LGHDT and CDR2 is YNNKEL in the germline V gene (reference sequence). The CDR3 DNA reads TGTGCCAGCAGCCAAGATTGGGCAGGGGACTCCTACGAGCAGTACTTC. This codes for CASSQDWAGDSYEQYF.

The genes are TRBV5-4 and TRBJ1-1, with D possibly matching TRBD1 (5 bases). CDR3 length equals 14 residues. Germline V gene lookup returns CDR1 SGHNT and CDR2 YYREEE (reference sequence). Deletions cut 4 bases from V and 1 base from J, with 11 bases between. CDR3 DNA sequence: TGTGCCAGCAGCGTGGGACTATCGAACACTGAAGCTTTCTTT. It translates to CASSVGLSNTEAFF.

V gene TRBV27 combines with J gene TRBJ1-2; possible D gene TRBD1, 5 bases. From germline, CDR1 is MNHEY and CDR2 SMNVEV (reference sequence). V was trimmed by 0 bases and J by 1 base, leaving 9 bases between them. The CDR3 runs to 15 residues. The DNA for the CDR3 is TGTGCCAGCAGTTTATCAGGGGCTTATAACTATGGCTACACCTTC. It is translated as CASSLSGAYNYGYTF.

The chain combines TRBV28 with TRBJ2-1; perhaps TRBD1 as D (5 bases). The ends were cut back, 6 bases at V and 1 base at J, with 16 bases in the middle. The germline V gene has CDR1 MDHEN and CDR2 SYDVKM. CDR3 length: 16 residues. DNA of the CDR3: TGTGCCAGCAGGACCAAGGGGCCAGCGTCCTACAATGAGCAGTTCTTC. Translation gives CASRTKGPASYNEQFF.